One sample yielded the 3 T cell receptor beta chains listed below, sequenced in a study of CD8 T cells in ankylosing spondylitis. A single record per CDR3 protein comes from TCRdb applying MiXCR to the 5' RACE reads. The table has approximately 500,000 distinct CDR3 sequences, roughly 13% seen once; the top ten hold under 7.5%. Antigen specificity for these receptors is unknown. Study-level points and caveats: Seemingly distinctive of ankylosing spondylitis blood was a TCR beta motif formed by eight highly homologous variants.

The sample taken for sequencing was blood, either unsorted or a sorted T cell fraction (not recorded which). These receptors originate from a male donor with ankylosing spondylitis.

The chain links TRBV20-1 to TRBJ2-3; 7 positions match TRBD2. Trimming cost V 3 bases and J 1 base; bases outside gene matches: 10. Germline V lookup: CDR1 DFQATT, CDR2 SNEGSKA (reference sequence). The CDR3 spans 16 residues. CDR3 in amino acids: CSASILTGGRTDTQYF. CDR3 DNA sequence: TGCAGTGCTAGTATTTTAACGGGAGGACGCACAGATACGCAGTATTTT.

The V and J genes are TRBV27 and TRBJ1-5; no firm D call. The CDR3 contains 12 residues. Per germline, CDR1 MNHEY and CDR2 SMNVEV (reference sequence). Deletions cut 5 bases from V and 3 bases from J, with 5 bases between. CDR3 protein: CASSANNQPQHF. The CDR3 DNA sequence: TGTGCCAGCAGTGCAAACAATCAGCCCCAGCATTTT.

V usage is TRBV18 and J usage is TRBJ2-7, with a tentative D call TRBD1 (5 bases). This CDR3 has 15 residues. Germline loops: CDR1 KGHSH, CDR2 LQKENI. Trimming took off 3 bases at V and 3 bases at J, with 15 bases between the two ends. Written as DNA, the CDR3 is TGTGCCAGCTCACCGTCCTCAGGGTCATTCTACGAGCAGTACTTC. This sequence encodes CASSPSSGSFYEQYF.